The present T cell receptor beta chain was sequenced within a study of shared clonotypes between healthy human individuals. As concerns this clone: Antigen: not known.

Sequenced by immunoSEQ multiplex PCR; TCRdb stores in-frame clones only, minus some. The table includes roughly 1 million clones, about 75% detected once. Findings and caveats of the study: Investigators collected only blood, and repertoires in tissues likely differ.

The sequencing input was memory CD4+ T cells sorted from blood. Subset here: CD45RA-negative fraction. This clonotype was obtained from a man between 18 and 29 years old in good health.

CDR3 residues: CASSSFGGPRTDTQYF. For the CDR3, the DNA is TGTGCCAGCAGTTCCTTTGGGGGCCCGCGCACAGATACGCAGTATTTT. V and J are TRBV6-5 and TRBJ2-3; a weak D match, TRBD1 (6 bases). This CDR3 has 16 amino acids. V was trimmed by 4 bases and J by 1 base, leaving 15 bases between them. Germline V gene sequence: CDR1 MNHEY, CDR2 SVGAGI.